This is a list of T cell receptor beta chains from one sample in a study of circulating CD8 cells and anti-PD-1 response in melanoma. TCRdb reanalysed the reads using MiXCR and keeps one entry per CDR3 protein. The data show a few hundred distinct CDR3 sequences, around 4.4% seen once. The sequencing used CD8+ T cells from PBMCs, collected at baseline or after one month of anti-PD-1 therapy (not recorded which). The receptors here all came from a human donor with melanoma. The conserved cysteine and the conserved F or W are not part of the CDR3 here. The order of the fields is V gene, D gene, CDR3 protein. The D gene is left open where the match is weak.

TRBV5-4 . ASSFKGVYEQY
TRBV3-1 . ASSRLQDTEAF
TRBV12-3/TRBV12-4 . ASTPDGATEAF
TRBV10-3 . AISESDEQY
TRBV19 TRBD2 ASNPTGGPADTQY
TRBV19 . ASSTGGNQPQH
TRBV14 . ASSQDPTYEQY
TRBV19 . ASSIGGLTGELF
TRBV20-1 . SARDSLRNHGYT
TRBV27 . ASRDNSYEQY
TRBV29-1 TRBD1 SVEDLAQGEGADTQY
TRBV20-1 TRBD2 SARDPGGRTQY
TRBV19 . ASSMLASYNEQF
TRBV7-2 TRBD1 ASSIRSGGISGELF
TRBV25-1 . ASGWGTDTQY
TRBV28 . ASGGSYNEQF
TRBV20-1 . SASLPGDTYKQY
TRBV29-1 . SGGEDYGYT
TRBV7-4 TRBD1 ASSASPQGAANTGELF
TRBV10-3 . AISESQGFDGYT
TRBV20-1 TRBD1 SAQTGGNEQY
TRBV7-2 TRBD2 ASSPQLAGGDTGELF
TRBV2 . ASSDSTQGWDTEAF
TRBV20-1 TRBD1 SARTGGAGETQY
TRBV2 . ASSVIGNTEAF
TRBV7-3 . ASSKSNGELF
TRBV4-3 . ASSQDRGYNQPQH